The sequence of this T cell receptor beta chain was determined in a study of Graves' ophthalmopathy and Graves' hyperthyroidism. This clonotype has a count of ten or more. RNA transcripts were the source from which TCR beta CDR3 regions were amplified. The first round was an RT-PCR with HTBI primers, and the second round was a multiplex PCR. Each CDR3 protein gets one entry after TCRdb re-called the multiplex PCR reads with MiXCR. The repertoire holds about 380,000 distinct CDR3 sequences, with roughly 15% as singletons. The specimen sequenced was peripheral blood. The receptor was derived from a woman under 30 with stable Graves' hyperthyroidism.

The CDR3 DNA reads as TGTGCCAGCAGTTACTCGAAGGAGGGGGCGCATTTGCTCGGGGAGCTGTTTTTT. Its protein is CASSYSKEGAHLLGELFF. V is TRBV6-2 or TRBV6-3 and J is TRBJ2-2; D possibly corresponds to TRBD1 (7 bases). With 0 bases removed from V and 7 bases from J, the gap between germline ends came to 21 bases. Germline V gene lookup returns CDR1 MNHEY and CDR2 SVGEGT. The CDR3 sequence is 18 residues long.